The 21 T cell receptor beta chains presented below share a single source sample, sequenced in a study of PD-1 blockade in classical Hodgkin lymphoma. Relapse was seen in all patients after autologous stem cell transplantation, and brentuximab vedotin exposure was variable. Using magnetic negative selection, the CD4+ T cells were separated out of thawed PBMCs. Here immunoSEQ multiplex PCR was the method, and the copy in TCRdb shows in-frame clones only, minus some. Among around 23,000 clones, roughly 84% were seen once, and the ten largest hold approximately 2%. The specimen was CD4+ T cells from blood, collected at baseline. The receptors originated from a human donor with classical Hodgkin lymphoma.

This clone was recorded once. J is TRBJ2-2 and V is TRBV4-2, with 8 bases that match TRBD2. V trimming: 3 bases; J trimming: 5 bases; junction bases outside the gene matches: 11. This CDR3 region has 17 residues. Germline V gene data show CDR1 as LGHNA and CDR2 as YNFKEQ. The CDR3 sequence is CASSQRLLAGLTGELFF. The CDR3, as DNA: TGTGCCAGCAGCCAGAGGCTTCTAGCGGGCCTGACCGGGGAGCTGTTTTTT.

The chain joins TRBV5-1 to TRBJ2-1; D remains ambiguous. Trimming left V 0 bases short and J 10 bases short, with 8 bases between. The CDR3 length is 12 residues. Germline V CDR1 and CDR2: SGHRS, YFSETQ. The CDR3 bases are TGCGCCAGCAGCTTGGAGGCATCCGAGCAGTTCTTC. Its translation: CASSLEASEQFF.

This clone turned up a few times. V gene TRBV6-5 combines with J gene TRBJ1-6; 8 bases map to TRBD1. J gave up 10 bases and V 4 bases, and 12 bases lay outside the gene matches. The CDR3 extends over 16 amino acids. From germline, CDR1 is MNHEY and CDR2 SVGAGI. The CDR3 loop is CASSSSGQGEGSPLHF. The DNA of the CDR3 is TGTGCCAGCAGTTCCTCCGGACAGGGAGAAGGGTCACCCCTCCACTTT.

The V call is TRBV15, the J call TRBJ2-2, with TRBD1 matching 9 bases. This CDR3 is built from 16 residues. J was trimmed by 6 bases and V by 1 base; bases with no gene match: 6. Germline loops: CDR1 LNHNV, CDR2 YYDKDF (reference sequence). The chain's CDR3 is CATSRGTGGGAGELFF. In nucleotides, the CDR3 is TGTGCCACCAGCAGAGGAACAGGGGGCGGGGCCGGGGAGCTGTTTTTT.

The chain combines TRBV5-5 with TRBJ1-5, with D unresolved. Germline-derived CDR1 and CDR2 are SGHKS and YYEKEE (reference sequence). The CDR3 totals 15 residues. Trimming left V 4 bases short and J 2 bases short, with 13 bases between. CDR3 bases: TGTGCCAGCAGCCACGCCGGGGTAGGCAATCAGCCCCAGCATTTT. Its translation: CASSHAGVGNQPQHF.

The J gene is TRBJ2-4, the V gene TRBV5-4; TRBD2 aligns across 13 bases. V lost 2 bases and J lost 0; bases outside the gene matches: 5. The CDR3 is 18 residues long. In germline, CDR1 is SGHNT, CDR2 YYREEE (reference sequence). CDR3 residues: CASSLAGTSGVAKNIQYF. DNA of the CDR3: TGTGCCAGCAGCTTAGCCGGGACTAGCGGGGTAGCCAAAAACATTCAGTACTTC.

This clone occurred a few times. The V and J genes are TRBV2 and TRBJ1-2; D is possibly TRBD1 (5 bases). The germline CDR1 and CDR2 sequences are SNHLY and FYNNEI. V was shortened by 8 bases and J by 0 bases, with 13 bases between the two germline ends. This CDR3 has 14 amino acids. CDR3 sequence: CASSGGRPNYGYTF. In nucleotides, the CDR3 is TGTGCCAGCTCCGGGGGTCGACCTAACTATGGCTACACCTTC.

This sequence joins TRBV2 and TRBJ1-2; D call uncertain. There are 16 residues in the CDR3. Germline CDR1 SNHLY, CDR2 FYNNEI. Trimming removed 2 bases at V and 4 bases at J, with 17 bases between. Here the CDR3 DNA reads TGTGCCAGCAGTGAACTTAGTGACGGGCACCTCTATGGCTACACCTTC. Protein product: CASSELSDGHLYGYTF.

This chain connects TRBV18 to TRBJ2-7; D might be TRBD1 (5 bases). V lost 5 bases to trimming and J lost 2 bases, with 13 bases between them. This CDR3 has 14 amino acids. The germline CDR1 and CDR2 sequences are KGHSH and LQKENI. CDR3 DNA sequence: TGTGCCAGCTCATCCTTTAGGGGCCCCTACGAGCAGTACTTC. It is translated as CASSSFRGPYEQYF.

The CDR3 here is CASSFGGRSNEKLFF. The CDR3 bases are TGTGCCAGCAGCTTTGGGGGGAGGAGCAATGAAAAACTGTTTTTT. The rearrangement links TRBV7-9 to TRBJ1-4; possibly TRBD1 for D (5 bases). Trimming cost V 3 bases and J 5 bases, with 13 bases left between them. The CDR3 extends over 15 amino acids. The germline CDR1 and CDR2 sequences are SEHNR and FQNEAQ (reference sequence).

A note on this clone: Other nucleotide sequences in the sample specify the same CDR3. The V call is TRBV7-9, the J call TRBJ2-7; D uncertain. The CDR3 runs 11 residues. The V end lost 1 base, the J end lost 7 bases, and 5 bases lay between the germline ends. From germline, CDR1 is SEHNR and CDR2 FQNEAQ (reference sequence). The DNA for the CDR3 is TGTGCCAGCAGCTTAGTGGGGGAGCAGTACTTC. Protein: CASSLVGEQYF.

V is TRBV19 and J is TRBJ2-3; D gene ambiguous. The CDR3 totals 13 residues. V was shortened by 2 bases and J by 4 bases, with 7 bases between the two germline ends. CDR1 LNHDA and CDR2 SQIVND come from the germline V gene (reference sequence). Here the CDR3 DNA reads TGTGCCAGTAGTATACGAGTGGCAGATACGCAGTATTTT. Translating gives CASSIRVADTQYF.

The CDR3 coding sequence is TGCGCCAGCAGCTTGGAACTAGCGCTAAGCACAGATACGCAGTATTTT. Protein product: CASSLELALSTDTQYF. V gene TRBV5-1 combines with J gene TRBJ2-3; 7 bases map to TRBD2. Trimming removed 0 bases from V and 0 bases from J; junction bases left unmatched: 4. Germline CDR1 reads SGHRS; CDR2 reads YFSETQ. The CDR3 spans 16 residues.

The CDR3 DNA sequence: TGTGCCAGCAATATGGACTACACCGGGGAGCTGTTTTTT. Protein product: CASNMDYTGELFF. This chain joins TRBV2 and TRBJ2-2; the D gene is possibly TRBD2 (5 bases). The germline V and J ends were trimmed by 7 bases and 3 bases, with 9 bases remaining between them. This CDR3 is built from 13 residues. The germline CDR1 and CDR2 sequences are SNHLY and FYNNEI.

This clone was observed once. This chain uses TRBV10-3 with TRBJ2-5; 13 bases map to TRBD2. The CDR3 totals 15 residues. Germline V gives CDR1 ENHRY, CDR2 SYGVKD. V was clipped by 3 bases and J by 5 bases; unmatched bases: 3. The CDR3 here is CAISDGTSGAETQYF. The CDR3 region has the DNA TGTGCCATCAGTGATGGGACTAGCGGGGCGGAGACCCAGTACTTC.

The chain carries TRBV6-5 and TRBJ1-2; 8 bases are shared with TRBD1. This CDR3 contains 14 residues. Germline trimming cut 4 bases from V and 6 bases from J; bases unmatched to any gene: 7. CDR1 MNHEY and CDR2 SVGAGI come from the germline V gene. Written as DNA, the CDR3 is TGTGCCAGCAGTTTGACAGGGGAGTGGGATGGCTACACCTTC. Protein product: CASSLTGEWDGYTF.

A few counts support this clone. The J gene is TRBJ1-1, the V gene TRBV7-9; D call uncertain. This CDR3 is 14 amino acids long. Trimming cost V 1 base and J 1 base, with 7 bases left between them. CDR1 is SEHNR, CDR2 FQNEAQ, per germline (reference sequence). The CDR3 region has the DNA TGTGCCAGCAGCTTAGGAATAGGGAACACTGAAGCTTTCTTT. This encodes CASSLGIGNTEAFF.

This rearrangement joins TRBV6-5 to TRBJ1-2, with no clear D. Germline CDR1 reads MNHEY; CDR2 reads SVGAGI. CDR3 length: 12 residues. The germline V and J ends were trimmed by 8 bases and 4 bases, with 11 bases remaining between them. Here the CDR3 reads CASWARAYGYTF. The CDR3 DNA follows: TGTGCCAGCTGGGCCCGAGCCTATGGCTACACCTTC.

The V gene is TRBV19, the J gene TRBJ1-3; 7 bases agree with TRBD1. Germline loops: CDR1 LNHDA, CDR2 SQIVND (reference sequence). This CDR3 comprises 14 residues. V dropped 6 bases and J dropped 7; count of bases not matched to a gene: 9. CDR3 nucleotides: TGTGCCAGTAGAGGACAGGACATCGGGAACACCATATATTTT. It specifies CASRGQDIGNTIYF.

The chain combines TRBV28 with TRBJ1-2; D possibly corresponds to TRBD1 (5 bases). V lost 4 bases, J lost 8 bases, and 17 bases lay in between. Germline V gene sequence: CDR1 MDHEN, CDR2 SYDVKM. The CDR3 length is 14 residues. The CDR3 DNA is TGTGCCAGCAGTTCCGGGGGAAGACCAGGGGGCTACACCTTC. It translates to CASSSGGRPGGYTF.

The chain has TRBV5-4 and TRBJ1-4; 9 nucleotides line up with TRBD1. CDR3 length equals 15 residues. The V gene end was trimmed by 4 bases and the J gene end by 8 bases; junction bases not matched to a gene: 9. CDR1 SGHNT and CDR2 YYREEE come from the germline V gene (reference sequence). CDR3 coding DNA: TGTGCCAGCAGCCAAGGGGGGACAGGGCGCGAAAAACTGTTTTTT. Protein: CASSQGGTGREKLFF.